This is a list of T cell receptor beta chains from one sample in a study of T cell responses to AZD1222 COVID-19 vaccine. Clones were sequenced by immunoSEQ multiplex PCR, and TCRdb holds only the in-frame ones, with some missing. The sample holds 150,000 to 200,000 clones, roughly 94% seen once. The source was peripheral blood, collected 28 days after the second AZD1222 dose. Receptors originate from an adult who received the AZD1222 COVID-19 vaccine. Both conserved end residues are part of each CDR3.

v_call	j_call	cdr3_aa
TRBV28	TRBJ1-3	CASSLGYLSGNTIYF
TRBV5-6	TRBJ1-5	CASSLGGGSNQPQHF
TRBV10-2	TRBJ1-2	CASSAIGQFSDGYTF
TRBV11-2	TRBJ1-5	CASSLDRDNQPQHF
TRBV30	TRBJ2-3	CAWGEGLLVGTDTQYF
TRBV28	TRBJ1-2	CASSLSQGRGYGYTF
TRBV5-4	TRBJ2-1	CASSPKRGRRAGNEQFF
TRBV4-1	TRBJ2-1	CASSQVLAVREQFF
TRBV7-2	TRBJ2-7	CASGLATGDEQYF
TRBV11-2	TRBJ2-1	CASRYAASGRGAEQFF
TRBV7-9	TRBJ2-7	CASSSDSLIYEQYF
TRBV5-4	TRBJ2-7	CASSLAPEGDEQYF
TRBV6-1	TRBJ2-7	CASSEYEQYF
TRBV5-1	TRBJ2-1	CASSLYGGYSYNEQFF
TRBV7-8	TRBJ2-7	CASSPPASYEQYF
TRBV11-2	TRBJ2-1	CASSLWDSQNNEQFF
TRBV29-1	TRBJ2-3	CSVEGGSGSTDTQYF
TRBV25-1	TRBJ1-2	CASSEYGNYGYTF
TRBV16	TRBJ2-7	CASSQSGTVDEQYF
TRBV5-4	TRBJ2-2	CASSPRDRRPTGELFF
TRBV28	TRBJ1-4	CASSAQSVEKLFF
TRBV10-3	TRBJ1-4	CAISESDPRGKGEKLFF
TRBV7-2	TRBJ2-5	CASSVGLGLETQYF
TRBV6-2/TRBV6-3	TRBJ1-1	CASSLETEAPEAFF
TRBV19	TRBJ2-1	CASSTQGVRFF
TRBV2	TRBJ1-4	CASSEAVARVFF
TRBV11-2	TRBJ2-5	CASSPQGLAGVETQYF
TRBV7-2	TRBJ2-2	CASSSVAGGTGELFF
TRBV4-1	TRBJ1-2	CASNHRDRGLDAPNYGYTF
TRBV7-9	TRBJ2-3	CASSLLRGGDTQYF